This T cell receptor beta chain is drawn from a study of CD8+ T cells in alopecia areata. On the study more broadly: Those treated were given oral tofacitinib at 5 to 10 mg twice daily.

The sequencing template was cDNA reverse transcribed from extracted RNA. Libraries were prepared by immunoSEQ multiplex PCR; TCRdb keeps only in-frame clonotypes and omits some of them. The data show about 74,000 clones, 29% seen once. The CDR3 totals 14 residues. The germline V gene encodes CDR1 MNHEY and CDR2 SMNVEV (reference sequence). Trimming pared 2 bases from V and 2 bases from J, leaving 7 bases between. Treatment given: oral pan-JAK inhibitor, 5-10 mg twice daily. Separation by sorting yielded CD4+ and CD8+ T cells from PBMCs. This TCR came from a human donor with alopecia areata. The source was CD8+ T cells sorted from blood, collected at week 4, from a patient treated with tofacitinib. This chain links TRBV27 with TRBJ1-3; D perhaps matches TRBD1 (5 bases). The CDR3 loop is CASSLRGAGNTIYF. In DNA, the CDR3 is TGTGCCAGCAGTTTACGAGGGGCTGGAAACACCATATATTTT.